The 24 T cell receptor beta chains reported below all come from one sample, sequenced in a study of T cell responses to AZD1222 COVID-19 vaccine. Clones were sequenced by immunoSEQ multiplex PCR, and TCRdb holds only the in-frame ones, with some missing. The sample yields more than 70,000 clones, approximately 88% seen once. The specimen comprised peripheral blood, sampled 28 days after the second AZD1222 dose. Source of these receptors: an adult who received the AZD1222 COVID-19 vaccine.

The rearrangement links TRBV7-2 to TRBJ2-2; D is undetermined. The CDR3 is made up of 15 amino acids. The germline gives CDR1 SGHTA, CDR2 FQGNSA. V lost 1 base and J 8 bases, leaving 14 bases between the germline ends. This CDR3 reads CASSLGSAIGGELFF. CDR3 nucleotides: TGTGCCAGCAGCTTAGGTTCGGCTATTGGGGGGGAGCTGTTTTTT.

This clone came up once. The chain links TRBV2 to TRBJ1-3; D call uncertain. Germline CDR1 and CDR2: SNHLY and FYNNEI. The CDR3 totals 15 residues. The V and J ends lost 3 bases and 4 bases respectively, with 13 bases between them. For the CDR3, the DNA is TGTGCCAGCAGTGACTCGAACATCTGGGGAAACACCATATATTTT. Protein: CASSDSNIWGNTIYF. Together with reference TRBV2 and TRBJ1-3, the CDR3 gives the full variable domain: EPEVTQTPSHQVTQMGQEVILRCVPISNHLYFYWYRQILGQKVEFLVSFYNNEISEKSEIFDDQFSVERPDGSNFTLKIRSTKLEDSAMYFCASSDSNIWGNTIYFGEGSWLTVV.

In DNA form, the CDR3 reads TGTGCCATCAGAGGGACAACAGGGGTAAATTCACCCCTCCACTTT. Encoded protein: CAIRGTTGVNSPLHF. J is TRBJ1-6 and V is TRBV10-3; TRBD1 matches at 7 bases. Germline lookup yields CDR1 ENHRY and CDR2 SYGVKD. The length of the CDR3 is 15 residues. The junction had 9 bases not matched to a gene; V was cut back by 6 bases and J by 7 bases.

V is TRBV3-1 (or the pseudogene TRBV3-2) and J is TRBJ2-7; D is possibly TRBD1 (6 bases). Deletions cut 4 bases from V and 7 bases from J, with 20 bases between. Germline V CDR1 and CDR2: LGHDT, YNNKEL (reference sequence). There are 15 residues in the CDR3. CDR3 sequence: CASSPYGTKDREQYF. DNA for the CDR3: TGTGCCAGCAGCCCCTACGGGACAAAGGATAGGGAGCAGTACTTC.

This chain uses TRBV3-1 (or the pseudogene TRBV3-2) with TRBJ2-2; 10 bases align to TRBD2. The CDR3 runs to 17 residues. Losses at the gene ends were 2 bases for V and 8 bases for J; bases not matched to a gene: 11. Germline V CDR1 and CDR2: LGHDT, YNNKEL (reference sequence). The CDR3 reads CASSQYLLAGLAGELFF. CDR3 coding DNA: TGTGCCAGCAGCCAATATTTACTAGCGGGGCTGGCGGGGGAGCTGTTTTTT.

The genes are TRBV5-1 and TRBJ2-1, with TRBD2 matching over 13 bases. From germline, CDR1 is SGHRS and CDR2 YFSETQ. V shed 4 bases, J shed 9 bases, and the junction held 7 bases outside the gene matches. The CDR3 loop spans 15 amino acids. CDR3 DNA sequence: TGCGCCAGCAGCCTCGGGACTAGCGGGGTGGGTGAGCAGTTCTTC. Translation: CASSLGTSGVGEQFF. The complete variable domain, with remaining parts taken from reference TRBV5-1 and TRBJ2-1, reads KAGVTQTPRYLIKTRGQQVTLSCSPISGHRSVSWYQQTPGQGLQFLFEYFSETQRNKGNFPGRFSGRQFSNSRSEMNVSTLELGDSALYLCASSLGTSGVGEQFFGPGTRLTVL.

CDR3 DNA sequence: TGTGCCAGCAGCTTAGACCCCGGGACTAGCGTGGGTACGCAGTATTTT. Translated: CASSLDPGTSVGTQYF. The chain joins TRBV7-3 to TRBJ2-3; 10 bases match TRBD2. V was pared by 2 bases and J by 8 bases, with 10 bases of the junction left unmatched. The length of the CDR3 is 16 residues. Germline-derived CDR1 and CDR2 are SGHTA and FQGTGA.

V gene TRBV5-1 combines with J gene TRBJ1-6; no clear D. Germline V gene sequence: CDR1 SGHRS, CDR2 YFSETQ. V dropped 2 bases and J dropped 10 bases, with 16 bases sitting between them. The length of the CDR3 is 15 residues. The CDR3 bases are TGCGCCAGCAGCTTCGATCTACCGGGAGGATCACCCCTCCACTTT. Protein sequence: CASSFDLPGGSPLHF.

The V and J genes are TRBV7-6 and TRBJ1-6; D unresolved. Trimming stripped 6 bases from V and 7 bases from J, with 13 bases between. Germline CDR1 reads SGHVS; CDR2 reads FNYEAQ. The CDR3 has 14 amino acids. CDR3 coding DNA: TGTGCCAGCAGTCCCGGGCAGCTCAATTCACCCCTCCACTTT. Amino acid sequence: CASSPGQLNSPLHF.

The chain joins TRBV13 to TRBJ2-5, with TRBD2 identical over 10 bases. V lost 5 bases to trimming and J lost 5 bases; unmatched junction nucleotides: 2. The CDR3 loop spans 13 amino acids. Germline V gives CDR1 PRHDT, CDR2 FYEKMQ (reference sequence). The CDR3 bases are TGTGCCAGCAGCCCACTAGCGGGGGAGACCCAGTACTTC. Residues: CASSPLAGETQYF.

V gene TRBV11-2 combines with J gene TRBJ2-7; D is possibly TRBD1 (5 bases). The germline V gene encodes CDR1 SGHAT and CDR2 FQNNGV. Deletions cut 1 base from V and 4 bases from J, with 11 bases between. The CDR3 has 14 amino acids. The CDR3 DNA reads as TGTGCCAGCAGCTTAGGTGGCAGGGTTTACGAGCAGTACTTC. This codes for CASSLGGRVYEQYF.

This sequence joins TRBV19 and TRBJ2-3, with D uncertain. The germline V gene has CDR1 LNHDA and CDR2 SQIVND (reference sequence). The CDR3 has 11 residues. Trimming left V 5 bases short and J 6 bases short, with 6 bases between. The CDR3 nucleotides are TGTGCCAGTAGTGGATGGGATACGCAGTATTTT. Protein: CASSGWDTQYF.

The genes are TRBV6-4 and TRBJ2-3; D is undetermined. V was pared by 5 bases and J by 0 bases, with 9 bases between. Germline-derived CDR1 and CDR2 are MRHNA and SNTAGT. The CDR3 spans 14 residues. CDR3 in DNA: TGTGCCAGCAGTCCAGAATTTAGCACAGATACGCAGTATTTT. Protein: CASSPEFSTDTQYF.

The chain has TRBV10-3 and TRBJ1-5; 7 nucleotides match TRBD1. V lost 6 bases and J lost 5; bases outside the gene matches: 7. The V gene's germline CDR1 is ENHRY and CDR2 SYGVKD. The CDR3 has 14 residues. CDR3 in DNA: TGTGCCATCAGCCGGGACAGCACCTATCAGCCCCAGCATTTT. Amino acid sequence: CAISRDSTYQPQHF.

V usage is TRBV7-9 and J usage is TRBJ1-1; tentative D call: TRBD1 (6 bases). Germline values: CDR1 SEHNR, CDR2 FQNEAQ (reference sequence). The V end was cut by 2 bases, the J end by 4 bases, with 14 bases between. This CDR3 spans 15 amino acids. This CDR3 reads CASSLMGGGSTEAFF. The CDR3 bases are TGTGCCAGCAGCTTAATGGGAGGGGGGAGCACTGAAGCTTTCTTT. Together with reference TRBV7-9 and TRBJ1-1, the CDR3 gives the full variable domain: DTGVSQNPRHKITKRGQNVTFRCDPISEHNRLYWYRQTLGQGPEFLTYFQNEAQLEKSRLLSDRFSAERPKGSFSTLEIQRTEQGDSAMYLCASSLMGGGSTEAFFGQGTRLTVV.

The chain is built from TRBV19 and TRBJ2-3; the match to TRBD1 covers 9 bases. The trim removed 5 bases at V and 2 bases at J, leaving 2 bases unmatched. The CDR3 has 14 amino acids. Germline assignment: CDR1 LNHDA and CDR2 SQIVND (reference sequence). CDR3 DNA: TGTGCCAGTAGTGGGACAGGGTACACAGATACGCAGTATTTT. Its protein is CASSGTGYTDTQYF.

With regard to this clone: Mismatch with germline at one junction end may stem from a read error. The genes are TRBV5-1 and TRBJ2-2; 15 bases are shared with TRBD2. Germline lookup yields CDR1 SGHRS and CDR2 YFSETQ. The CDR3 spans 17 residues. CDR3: CARSFGLAGGQAGELFF. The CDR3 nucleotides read TGCGCCCGCAGCTTCGGACTAGCGGGGGGGCAGGCCGGGGAGCTGTTTTTT.

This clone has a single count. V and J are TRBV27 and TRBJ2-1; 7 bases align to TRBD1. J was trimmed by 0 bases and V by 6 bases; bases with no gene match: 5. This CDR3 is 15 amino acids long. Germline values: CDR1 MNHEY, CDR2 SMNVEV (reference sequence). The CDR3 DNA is TGTGCCAGCAGCCGGGACAGATTCTCCTACAATGAGCAGTTCTTC. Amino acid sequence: CASSRDRFSYNEQFF.

Here the CDR3 DNA reads TGTGCCAGCAGTGAGCCCTCCCCGGGGTACGAGCAGTACTTC. It translates to CASSEPSPGYEQYF. V and J are TRBV2 and TRBJ2-7; D may be TRBD2 (5 bases). CDR1 is SNHLY, CDR2 FYNNEI, per germline. Deletions cut 3 bases from V and 4 bases from J, with 13 bases between. The CDR3 is 14 residues long.

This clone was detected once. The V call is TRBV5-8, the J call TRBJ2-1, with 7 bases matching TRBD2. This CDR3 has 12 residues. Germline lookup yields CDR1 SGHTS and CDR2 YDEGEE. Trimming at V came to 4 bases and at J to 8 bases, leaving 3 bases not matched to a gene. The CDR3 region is CASSPGLDEQFF. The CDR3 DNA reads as TGTGCCAGCAGCCCCGGACTAGATGAGCAGTTCTTC.

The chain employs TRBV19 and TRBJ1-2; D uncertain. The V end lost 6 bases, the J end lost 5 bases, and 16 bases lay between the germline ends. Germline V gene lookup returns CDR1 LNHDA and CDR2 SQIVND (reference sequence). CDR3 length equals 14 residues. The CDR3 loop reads CASSPSRPLYGYTF. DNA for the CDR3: TGTGCCAGTAGCCCTTCCCGACCCCTGTATGGCTACACCTTC.

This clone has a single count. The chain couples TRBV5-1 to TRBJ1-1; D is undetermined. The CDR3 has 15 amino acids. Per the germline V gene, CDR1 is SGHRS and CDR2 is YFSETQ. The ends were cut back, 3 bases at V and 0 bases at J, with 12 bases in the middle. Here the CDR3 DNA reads TGCGCCAGCAGCTACTCGGACGGTTTGAACACTGAAGCTTTCTTT. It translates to CASSYSDGLNTEAFF.

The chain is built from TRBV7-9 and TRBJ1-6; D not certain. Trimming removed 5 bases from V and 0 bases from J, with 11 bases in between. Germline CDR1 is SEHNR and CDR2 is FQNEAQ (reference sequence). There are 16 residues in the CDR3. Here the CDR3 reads CASSVRRSSYNSPLHF. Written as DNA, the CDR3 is TGTGCCAGCAGCGTACGCAGGAGCTCCTATAATTCACCCCTCCACTTT.

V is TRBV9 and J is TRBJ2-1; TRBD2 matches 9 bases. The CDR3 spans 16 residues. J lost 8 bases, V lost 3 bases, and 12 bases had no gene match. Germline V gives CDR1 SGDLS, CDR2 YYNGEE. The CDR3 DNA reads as TGTGCCAGCAGCGAAGAGGAGCGGGGGGTATTCGATGAGCAGTTCTTC. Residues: CASSEEERGVFDEQFF.